Below, 30 T cell receptor beta chains from the same sample are listed, as sequenced in a study of early T cells in non-severe SARS-CoV-2 infection. TCRdb itself ran the 5' RACE reads through MiXCR, one entry per CDR3 protein. The sample records around 86,000 distinct CDR3 sequences, roughly 15% being singletons. Sample: whole blood. The receptors here all came from an adult who was a healthcare worker with PCR-confirmed SARS-CoV-2 infection or an uninfected control (not recorded which).

This clonotype was detected a few times. V is TRBV12-3 or TRBV12-4 and J is TRBJ1-1; D may be TRBD1 (6 bases). Trimming cost V 5 bases and J 7 bases, with 14 bases left between them. The CDR3 loop spans 13 amino acids. CDR3 DNA: TGTGCCAGCAGTCCTCTAGCAGGGGTTGAAGCTTTCTTT. This translates into CASSPLAGVEAFF.

This clonotype was picked up a small number of times. The chain combines TRBV19 with TRBJ1-6; possibly TRBD1 for D (5 bases). The CDR3 runs to 14 residues. The V and J ends lost 4 bases and 9 bases respectively, with 13 bases between them. The germline gives CDR1 LNHDA, CDR2 SQIVND (reference sequence). The CDR3 protein is CASSTGTEISPLHF. The DNA of the CDR3 is TGTGCCAGTAGTACCGGGACCGAAATTTCACCCCTCCACTTT.

J is TRBJ2-5 and V is TRBV5-1; 13 positions agree with TRBD2. J lost 1 base, V lost 4 bases, and 4 bases had no gene match. Germline-derived CDR1 and CDR2 are SGHRS and YFSETQ. This CDR3 comprises 16 residues. CDR3 residues: CASSGGTSGAQETQYF. Here the CDR3 DNA reads TGCGCCAGCAGCGGAGGGACTAGCGGGGCCCAAGAGACCCAGTACTTC.

This chain joins TRBV7-2 and TRBJ2-3, with TRBD2 matching over 13 bases. There are 16 residues in the CDR3. V shed 3 bases and J 5 bases; nucleotides not matched to a gene: 5. Germline CDR1 and CDR2: SGHTA and FQGNSA. CDR3 nucleotides: TGTGCCAGCAGCTTCCGGGGGACTAGCGGGGTAGATACGCAGTATTTT. Translating gives CASSFRGTSGVDTQYF.

CDR3 sequence reads: CSADGQGAEAFF. CDR3 sequence (DNA): TGCAGTGCTGACGGACAGGGGGCTGAAGCTTTCTTT. The chain uses TRBV20-1 and TRBJ1-1, with 10 positions matching TRBD1. Germline loops: CDR1 DFQATT, CDR2 SNEGSKA (reference sequence). Trimming removed 5 bases from V and 6 bases from J; junction bases left unmatched: 3. This CDR3 is built from 12 residues.

The chain uses TRBV5-4 and TRBJ2-5; D remains ambiguous. V lost 3 bases and J lost 0, with 15 bases in between. Germline V gene data show CDR1 as SGHNT and CDR2 as YYREEE (reference sequence). The CDR3 length is 16 residues. The CDR3 loop reads CASSSPESGNQETQYF. The CDR3 DNA reads TGTGCCAGCAGCTCCCCGGAGTCTGGGAACCAAGAGACCCAGTACTTC. Using reference TRBV5-4 and TRBJ2-5 for the parts outside the CDR3, the full variable domain is ETGVTQSPTHLIKTRGQQVTLRCSSQSGHNTVSWYQQALGQGPQFIFQYYREEENGRGNFPPRFSGLQFPNYSSELNVNALELDDSALYLCASSSPESGNQETQYFGPGTRLLVL.

This clonotype was recorded a few times. V usage is TRBV11-2 and J usage is TRBJ2-3; D may be TRBD1 or TRBD2 (6 bases each). Germline V gene data show CDR1 as SGHAT and CDR2 as FQNNGV. V lost 0 bases and J 1 base, leaving 14 bases between the germline ends. The CDR3 spans 17 residues. The DNA for the CDR3 is TGTGCCAGCAGCTTAGATAGAGTGAGGGGGGGCACAGATACGCAGTATTTT. Translation: CASSLDRVRGGTDTQYF.

This clonotype occurred many times. This rearrangement joins TRBV21-1 to TRBJ2-1; the DNA was not compared with TRBD1, the D call given in the table. TRBV21-1 is classified as a pseudogene. This CDR3 has 17 amino acids. The CDR3 DNA is TGTGCCAGCAGCAGCGCAAAAGGGGGGACCCAGCCCAATGAGCAGTTCTTC. Translating gives CASSSAKGGTQPNEQFF.

This clonotype was detected only a few times. The CDR3 region has the DNA TGTGCCAGCAGTAAAAGTTGGACAGGGGCGAATGAAGCTTTCTTT. It yields the protein CASSKSWTGANEAFF. The chain uses TRBV6-5 and TRBJ1-1; 9 bases map to TRBD1. Germline assignment: CDR1 MNHEY and CDR2 SVGAGI. The V segment lost 5 bases and the J segment 7 bases; nucleotides outside the gene matches: 11. The CDR3 totals 15 residues.

The gene calls are TRBV5-1 and TRBJ2-3, with D unresolved. CDR1 SGHRS and CDR2 YFSETQ come from the germline V gene. CDR3 length: 16 amino acids. V was clipped by 0 bases and J by 1 base, with 12 bases between them. The CDR3 is CASSLAAQSGTDTQYF. The CDR3, as DNA: TGCGCCAGCAGCTTGGCCGCTCAGTCAGGCACAGATACGCAGTATTTT.

This clonotype was detected only a few times. This chain uses TRBV14 with TRBJ1-6; 10 bases fit TRBD1. The CDR3 contains 14 residues. Germline V gene lookup returns CDR1 SGHDN and CDR2 FVKESK. The J segment lost 9 bases and the V segment lost 4 bases, leaving 3 bases of the junction unmatched. In nucleotides, the CDR3 is TGTGCCAGCAGCCCGACAGGGGGCCGTTCACCCCTCCACTTT. This translates into CASSPTGGRSPLHF.

On this clonotype: At one end the junction does not follow the germline gene, possibly because of a read error. The chain has TRBV7-2 and TRBJ1-5; possible D gene TRBD1, 5 bases. The CDR3 length is 14 residues. The germline V gene encodes CDR1 SGHTA and CDR2 FQGNSA. As DNA, the CDR3 is TGTGTCAGCAGCCTGGGGGACAGCAATCAGCCCCAGCATTTT. Translating it yields CVSSLGDSNQPQHF.

The rearrangement links TRBV5-6 to TRBJ1-2; D unclear. The CDR3 totals 13 residues. Per germline, CDR1 SGHDT and CDR2 YYEEEE. Deletions cut 1 base from V and 5 bases from J, with 9 bases between. The CDR3 region has the DNA TGTGCCAGCAGCTTGAACAGCCGTTATGGCTACACCTTC. Translated: CASSLNSRYGYTF.

This clonotype was found many times. This rearrangement joins TRBV3-1 to TRBJ2-1, with 13 nucleotides matching TRBD2. The CDR3 length is 19 residues. V lost 4 bases and J lost 0; bases outside the gene matches: 9. CDR1 and CDR2 (germline): LGHDT, YNNKEL (reference sequence). The CDR3 loop is CASSPKLAGGRSSYNEQFF. The CDR3 DNA follows: TGTGCCAGCAGCCCCAAACTAGCGGGGGGGCGAAGCTCCTACAATGAGCAGTTCTTC.

A note on this clonotype: One end of the junction is discordant with germline, which a read error may explain. The chain uses TRBV24-1 and TRBJ1-1; D not certain. This CDR3 region has 13 residues. Germline CDR1 KGHDR, CDR2 SFDVKD. CDR3 residues: CATSDAPFTKAFF. The CDR3 bases are TGTGCCACCAGTGATGCCCCTTTCACTAAAGCTTTCTTT.

The rearrangement links TRBV6-1 to TRBJ1-2, with D possibly matching TRBD1 (6 bases). The V end was cut by 3 bases, the J end by 4 bases, with 15 bases between. Germline V CDR1 and CDR2: MNHNS, SASEGT. CDR3 size: 15 residues. Here the CDR3 reads CASSDDRLLFYGYTF. The CDR3 DNA reads TGTGCCAGCAGTGACGACAGGCTGCTTTTCTATGGCTACACCTTC.

Many counts were recorded for this clonotype. The chain combines TRBV14 with TRBJ2-1; unclear D gene. This CDR3 spans 11 amino acids. V lost 3 bases and J 3 bases, leaving 0 bases between the germline ends. Germline CDR1 reads SGHDN; CDR2 reads FVKESK. CDR3 coding DNA: TGTGCCAGCAGCCACTACAATGAGCAGTTCTTC. Amino acid sequence: CASSHYNEQFF.

This chain links TRBV6-1 with TRBJ1-2; possible D gene TRBD1, 5 bases. The germline CDR1 and CDR2 sequences are MNHNS and SASEGT. The CDR3 contains 16 residues. Trimming left V 6 bases short and J 8 bases short, with 25 bases between. Here the CDR3 reads CASRALQIPGPGGYTF. The CDR3 nucleotides read TGTGCCAGCAGGGCCCTGCAGATTCCGGGACCGGGCGGCTACACCTTC.

This clonotype was seen only a few times. DNA of the CDR3: TGTGCCAGCAGCTTATACGGGGGCCCTTTCAATGAGCAGTTCTTC. It translates to CASSLYGGPFNEQFF. V usage is TRBV7-9 and J usage is TRBJ2-1; possibly TRBD1 or TRBD2 for D (6 bases each). CDR1 SEHNR and CDR2 FQNEAQ come from the germline V gene (reference sequence). The V end lost 2 bases, the J end lost 6 bases, and 14 bases lay between the germline ends. CDR3 length: 15 residues. The complete variable domain, with remaining parts taken from reference TRBV7-9 and TRBJ2-1, reads DTGVSQNPRHKITKRGQNVTFRCDPISEHNRLYWYRQTLGQGPEFLTYFQNEAQLEKSRLLSDRFSAERPKGSFSTLEIQRTEQGDSAMYLCASSLYGGPFNEQFFGPGTRLTVL.

This clonotype came up a few times. The chain combines TRBV5-8 with TRBJ2-2; tentative D call: TRBD1 (6 bases). CDR3 length: 14 amino acids. The ends were cut back, 3 bases at V and 5 bases at J, with 11 bases in the middle. The germline V gene has CDR1 SGHTS and CDR2 YDEGEE. The CDR3 sequence: CASSSWTETGELFF. The CDR3 DNA reads as TGTGCCAGCAGCTCCTGGACAGAAACCGGGGAGCTGTTTTTT.

This clonotype was seen at least ten times. The chain employs TRBV6-1 and TRBJ1-2; TRBD1 matches at 8 bases. CDR3 length equals 15 residues. Germline trimming cut 5 bases from V and 1 base from J; bases unmatched to any gene: 6. Germline V CDR1 and CDR2: MNHNS, SASEGT. The chain's CDR3 is CASSPMGQDNYGYTF. The CDR3 DNA is TGTGCCAGCAGTCCTATGGGACAGGATAACTATGGCTACACCTTC.

In its sample, this clonotype was seen a few times. The conserved phenylalanine or tryptophan is not found at the CDR3 terminus, so this likely reflects a read error. The V gene is TRBV7-3, the J gene TRBJ2-3; D call uncertain. Germline V lookup: CDR1 SGHTA, CDR2 FQGTGA. Trimming removed 1 base from V and 2 bases from J, with 10 bases in between. This CDR3 is 15 amino acids long. CDR3 loop: CASSLIPQPTDTQYS. CDR3 DNA: TGTGCCAGCAGCTTAATTCCCCAACCCACAGATACGCAGTATTCT.

This clonotype was seen a few times. The chain combines TRBV3-1 with TRBJ1-3; 8 positions agree with TRBD1. The germline gives CDR1 LGHDT, CDR2 YNNKEL (reference sequence). Trimming at V came to 3 bases and at J to 4 bases, leaving 8 bases not matched to a gene. This CDR3 spans 16 amino acids. The CDR3 sequence is CASSQPQGAPGNTIYF. For the CDR3, the DNA is TGTGCCAGCAGCCAGCCGCAGGGGGCACCCGGAAACACCATATATTTT.

This clonotype has only a few counts. This chain connects TRBV30 to TRBJ1-5; 10 nucleotides align to TRBD1. This CDR3 contains 12 residues. V trimming: 7 bases; J trimming: 6 bases; junction bases outside the gene matches: 3. Germline V CDR1 and CDR2: GTSNPN, SVGIG (reference sequence). The DNA for the CDR3 is TGTGCCTCCCGGACAGGGGGTCAGCCCCAGCATTTT. Protein sequence: CASRTGGQPQHF.

This rearrangement joins TRBV5-1 to TRBJ2-5; D not certain. V was cut by 4 bases and J by 5 bases, with 12 bases left in between. This CDR3 spans 13 amino acids. The V gene's germline CDR1 is SGHRS and CDR2 YFSETQ. CDR3 protein: CASSPLSSETQYF. The DNA for the CDR3 is TGCGCCAGCAGCCCTTTGTCGTCGGAGACCCAGTACTTC.

This chain links TRBV28 with TRBJ1-5; 10 bases map to TRBD1. This CDR3 comprises 15 residues. Losses at the gene ends were 4 bases for V and 5 bases for J; bases not matched to a gene: 5. The germline V gene has CDR1 MDHEN and CDR2 SYDVKM. As DNA, the CDR3 is TGTGCCAGCAGTTCGACAGGGGGCCGACATCAGCCCCAGCATTTT. Translated: CASSSTGGRHQPQHF.

The chain uses TRBV7-8 and TRBJ2-7; D possibly corresponds to TRBD1 (5 bases). V dropped 1 base and J dropped 6 bases, with 16 bases sitting between them. Germline lookup yields CDR1 SGHVS and CDR2 FQNEAQ. The CDR3 loop spans 15 amino acids. CDR3 bases: TGTGCCAGCAGCTTAGATCCAGGGTATAGTGGCGAGCAGTACGTC. It specifies CASSLDPGYSGEQYV.

This clonotype has more than one count but fewer than ten. J is TRBJ2-2 and V is TRBV29-1, with no clear D. Germline V lookup: CDR1 SQVTM, CDR2 ANQGSEA. Trimming took off 4 bases at V and 4 bases at J, with 7 bases between the two ends. The CDR3 consists of 12 residues. DNA of the CDR3: TGCAGCGTTGGGGCGTCCACCGGGGAGCTGTTTTTT. Protein sequence: CSVGASTGELFF.

The chain combines TRBV24-1 with TRBJ2-1; possible D gene TRBD1, 5 bases. CDR1 is KGHDR and CDR2 is SFDVKD in the germline V gene. Between the trimmed V and J ends, which lost 9 bases and 5 bases, there was a span of 19 bases. The CDR3 is 15 amino acids. CDR3 protein: CATGTLSLGDNEQFF. CDR3 sequence (DNA): TGTGCCACCGGCACACTTTCTTTAGGGGACAATGAGCAGTTCTTC.

Ten or more counts support this clonotype. The chain has TRBV5-1 and TRBJ2-5, with 10 bases aligning to TRBD2. Germline CDR1 SGHRS, CDR2 YFSETQ. This CDR3 has 18 amino acids. Losses at the gene ends were 4 bases for V and 5 bases for J; bases not matched to a gene: 17. DNA for the CDR3: TGCGCCAGCAGCCCAGCCCAGGACTTAGCGGGGGGCCTGGAGACCCAGTACTTC. This sequence encodes CASSPAQDLAGGLETQYF.